The T cell receptor (beta chain) described here comes from a study of T cells in Graves' hyperthyroidism and ophthalmopathy (dated by TCRdb to between 2018 and 2021). For context, the study as a whole: Peripheral blood was sampled at the time of initial diagnosis, prior to any treatment. A discovery cohort of roughly 100 patients, about 44 with Graves' ophthalmopathy and approximately 60 with stable Graves' hyperthyroidism, was used to find distinguishing TCR V-J signatures. Whether ophthalmopathy could be predicted prospectively was tested in an independent validation cohort made up of 18 to 20 hyperthyroidism patients plus 17 patients who later progressed to ophthalmopathy. For training and testing, the 110 or so patients in the discovery cohort were randomly divided in a 7:3 ratio. Thyroid tissue and blood T-cell repertoires from several Graves' hyperthyroidism patients were also compared in the study. After blood sampling, hyperthyroidism patients were treated with methimazole at a starting dose of 30 mg daily, and ophthalmopathy patients were treated with high-dose intravenous methylprednisolone. The paper describes TCR Vbeta CDR3 sequencing of 135 peripheral blood samples, made up of under 50 ophthalmopathy patients, 70 to 75 hyperthyroidism patients and 17 progressor patients.

The paper as a whole reports these results and caveats: No statistical method was used to fix the sample size in advance, and group allocation was not hidden from the investigators. In validation, progression to ophthalmopathy was predicted by the model with 70.59% sensitivity and under 85% specificity, a median of around 5.9 months before onset. A model built on a 13 V-J signature distinguished ophthalmopathy from stable hyperthyroidism, reaching 85% to 90% sensitivity and around 81% specificity in cross-validation and 80%/75% in testing. Blood samples also contained most of the expanded thyroid clonotypes (frequency above 0.001), which suggests that blood repertoires may reflect thyroid immune responses.

After removal of 6 bases from V and 5 bases from J, the junction retains 15 bases not matched to a gene. The CDR3 spans 16 residues, from the cysteine through the phenylalanine. Only the CDR3 portion is preserved as DNA: 48 bases, with reading frame beginning at the first base. Via the germline V gene, CDR1 is SNHLY and CDR2 FYNNEI. The TCR beta CDR3 regions were amplified from RNA transcripts. A first-round RT-PCR of the TCR CDR3 used the HTBI primer set with the Qiagen OneStep RT-PCR kit. The libraries were constructed in a second round of multiplex PCR and then size-selected and purified. Sequencing of the libraries was done on an Illumina HiSeq2000 using paired-end 100 bp reads. On the study's bioinformatics: SOAPnuke was used to process the raw data, with reads discarded if the reads contained adapters or uncalled bases, had a mean Phred below 15, or lacked an exact constant-primer or identifier match. High-quality paired reads were merged with COPE v1.2.5, and unique nucleotide sequences were defined as clonotypes. Clonotypes were aligned to IMGT TRBV, TRBD and TRBJ reference segments using MiTCR v1.1. Only V-J combinations with frequency above 0.0001, covering about 99% of repertoires, were analysed. A TCS score was defined as the ratio of F50 (clonal expansion) to E x V (chaos), with BLOSUM62-based TCRdist applied between CDR3 peptides within each V-J. Welch's t-statistics and random forest reduced roughly 500 V-J features to 10 to 15, which were used in a naive Bayes classifier (R e1071). In-frame beta chains were kept once TCRdb had trimmed the public reads at Q25 with fastp and called clones with MiXCR. Each record represents a unique CDR3 protein, reported with the most common genes and DNA among its rows. It is TCRdb's table, rather than the study itself, that gives the V and J calls and clone size. The sample includes about 400,000 distinct CDR3 sequences, with 15% observed a single time. The ten largest clones represent approximately 30% of the sample.

Graves' hyperthyroidism was defined as stable when no progression to ophthalmopathy occurred over 18 months of follow-up. Hyperthyroidism patients were newly diagnosed, with disease duration under 2 months, and aged 18 to 65 years. Any patient with an uncontrolled infection, another autoimmune disease, pregnancy or lactation was excluded. Clinical symptoms, serum thyroxine and TRAb, thyroid ultrasound, and orbital computed tomography formed the basis for the diagnoses. PBMCs were isolated from 8 to 10 ml of fresh peripheral blood by Ficoll-Paque density gradient centrifugation. Total RNA was extracted with Trizol reagent, and quality was checked on an Agilent 2100 Bioanalyzer. This clonotype has just a few counts. This clone's antigen is unknown. No much larger clone exists at a distance of one base, and base qualities are not known.

The material sequenced was blood. This TCR was recovered from a woman under 40 with Graves' hyperthyroidism. The receptor chain draws on TRBV2 and TRBJ2-7; the junction holds 8 bases that match TRBD1. The CDR3 corresponds to CASRDDRGQFLDEQYF. The bases are TGTGCCAGCAGGGATGACAGGGGACAATTCCTAGACGAGCAGTACTTC.